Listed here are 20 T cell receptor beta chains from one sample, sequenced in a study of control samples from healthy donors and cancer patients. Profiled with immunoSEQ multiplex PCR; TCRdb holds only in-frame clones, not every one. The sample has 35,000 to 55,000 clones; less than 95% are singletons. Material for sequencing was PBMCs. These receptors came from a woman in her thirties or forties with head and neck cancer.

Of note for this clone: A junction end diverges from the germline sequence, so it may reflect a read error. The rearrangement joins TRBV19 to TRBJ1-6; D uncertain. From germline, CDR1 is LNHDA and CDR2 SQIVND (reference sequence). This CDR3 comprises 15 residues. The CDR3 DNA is TGTGCCAGTAGTCCTTTTCCCTCCGATAATTCACCCCTCCACTTT. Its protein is CASSPFPSDNSPLHF. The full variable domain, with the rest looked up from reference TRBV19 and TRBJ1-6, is DGGITQSPKYLFRKEGQNVTLSCEQNLNHDAMYWYRQDPGQGLRLIYYSQIVNDFQKGDIAEGYSVSREKKESFPLTVTSAQKNPTAFYLCASSPFPSDNSPLHFGNGTRLTVT.

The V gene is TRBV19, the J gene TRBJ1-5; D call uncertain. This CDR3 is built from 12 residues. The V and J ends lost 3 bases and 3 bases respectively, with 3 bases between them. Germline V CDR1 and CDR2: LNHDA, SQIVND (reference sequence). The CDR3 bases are TGTGCCAGTAGTATGTACAATCAGCCCCAGCATTTT. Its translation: CASSMYNQPQHF.

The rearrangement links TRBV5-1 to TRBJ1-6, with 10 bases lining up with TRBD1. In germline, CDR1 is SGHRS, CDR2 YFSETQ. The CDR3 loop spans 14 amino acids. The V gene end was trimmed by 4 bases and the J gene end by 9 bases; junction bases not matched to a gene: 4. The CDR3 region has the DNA TGCGCCAGCAGCAGTGGGACAGGGGCTTCACCCCTCCACTTT. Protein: CASSSGTGASPLHF. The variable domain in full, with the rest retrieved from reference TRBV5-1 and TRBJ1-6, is KAGVTQTPRYLIKTRGQQVTLSCSPISGHRSVSWYQQTPGQGLQFLFEYFSETQRNKGNFPGRFSGRQFSNSRSEMNVSTLELGDSALYLCASSSGTGASPLHFGNGTRLTVT.

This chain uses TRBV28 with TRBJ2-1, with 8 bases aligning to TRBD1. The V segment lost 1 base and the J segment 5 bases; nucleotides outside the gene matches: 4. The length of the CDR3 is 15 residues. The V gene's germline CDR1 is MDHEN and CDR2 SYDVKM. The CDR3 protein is CASSLLDRDDNEQFF. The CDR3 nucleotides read TGTGCCAGCAGTTTATTGGACAGGGACGACAATGAGCAGTTCTTC. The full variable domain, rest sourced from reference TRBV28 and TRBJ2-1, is DVKVTQSSRYLVKRTGEKVFLECVQDMDHENMFWYRQDPGLGLRLIYFSYDVKMKEKGDIPEGYSVSREKKERFSLILESASTNQTSMYLCASSLLDRDDNEQFFGPGTRLTVL.

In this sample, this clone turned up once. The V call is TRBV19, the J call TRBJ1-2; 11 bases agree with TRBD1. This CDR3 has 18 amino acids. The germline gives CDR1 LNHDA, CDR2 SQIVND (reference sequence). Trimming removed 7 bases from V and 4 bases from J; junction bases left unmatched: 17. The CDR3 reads CASTSTGTGGIGGYGYTF. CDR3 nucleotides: TGTGCCAGTACCTCGACCGGGACAGGGGGAATAGGGGGCTATGGCTACACCTTC.

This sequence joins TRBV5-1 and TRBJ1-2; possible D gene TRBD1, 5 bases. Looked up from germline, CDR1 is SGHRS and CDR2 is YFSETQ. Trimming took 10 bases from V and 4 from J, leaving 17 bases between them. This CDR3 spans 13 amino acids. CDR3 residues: CACFWGPGYGYTF. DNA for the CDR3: TGCGCCTGTTTTTGGGGACCAGGCTATGGCTACACCTTC.

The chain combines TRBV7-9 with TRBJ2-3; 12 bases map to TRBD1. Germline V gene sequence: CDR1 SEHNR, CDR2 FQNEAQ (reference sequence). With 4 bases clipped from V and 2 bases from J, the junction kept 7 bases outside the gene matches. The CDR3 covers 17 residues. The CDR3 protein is CASSYGTGGIFTDTQYF. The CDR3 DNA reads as TGTGCCAGCAGCTATGGGACAGGGGGCATATTCACAGATACGCAGTATTTT. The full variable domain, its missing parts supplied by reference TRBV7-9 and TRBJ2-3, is DTGVSQNPRHKITKRGQNVTFRCDPISEHNRLYWYRQTLGQGPEFLTYFQNEAQLEKSRLLSDRFSAERPKGSFSTLEIQRTEQGDSAMYLCASSYGTGGIFTDTQYFGPGTRLTVL.

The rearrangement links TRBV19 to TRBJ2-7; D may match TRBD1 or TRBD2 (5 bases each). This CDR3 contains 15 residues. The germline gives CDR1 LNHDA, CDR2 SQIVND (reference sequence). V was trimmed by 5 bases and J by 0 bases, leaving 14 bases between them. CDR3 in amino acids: CASSPSKGSSYEQYF. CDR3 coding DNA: TGTGCCAGTAGTCCTAGCAAGGGGAGCTCCTACGAGCAGTACTTC. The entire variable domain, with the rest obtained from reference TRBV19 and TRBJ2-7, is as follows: DGGITQSPKYLFRKEGQNVTLSCEQNLNHDAMYWYRQDPGQGLRLIYYSQIVNDFQKGDIAEGYSVSREKKESFPLTVTSAQKNPTAFYLCASSPSKGSSYEQYFGPGTRLTVT.

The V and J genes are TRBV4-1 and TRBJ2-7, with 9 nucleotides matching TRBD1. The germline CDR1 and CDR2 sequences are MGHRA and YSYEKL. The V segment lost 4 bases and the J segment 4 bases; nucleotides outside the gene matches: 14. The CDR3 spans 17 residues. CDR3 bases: TGCGCCAGCAGCCCCAAGCCCGGAGGACAGGGGAGATACGAGCAGTACTTC. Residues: CASSPKPGGQGRYEQYF.

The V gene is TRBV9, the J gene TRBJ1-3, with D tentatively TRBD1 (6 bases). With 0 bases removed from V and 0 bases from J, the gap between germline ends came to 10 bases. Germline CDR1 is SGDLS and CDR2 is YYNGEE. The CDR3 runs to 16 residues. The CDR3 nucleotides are TGTGCCAGCAGCGTAGGCGCGGACAGCTCTGGAAACACCATATATTTT. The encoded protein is CASSVGADSSGNTIYF.

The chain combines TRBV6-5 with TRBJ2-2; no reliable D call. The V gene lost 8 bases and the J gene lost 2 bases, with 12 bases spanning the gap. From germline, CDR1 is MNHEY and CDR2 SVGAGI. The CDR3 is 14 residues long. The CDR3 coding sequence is TGTGCCAGCGGGGTTCTCCTTAACACCGGGGAGCTGTTTTTT. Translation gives CASGVLLNTGELFF.

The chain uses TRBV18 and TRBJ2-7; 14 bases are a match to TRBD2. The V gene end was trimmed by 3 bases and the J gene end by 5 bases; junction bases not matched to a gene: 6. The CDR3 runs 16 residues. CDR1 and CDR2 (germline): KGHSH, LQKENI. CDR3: CASSPPGLAGADEQYF. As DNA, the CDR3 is TGTGCCAGCTCACCCCCGGGACTAGCGGGAGCGGACGAGCAGTACTTC.

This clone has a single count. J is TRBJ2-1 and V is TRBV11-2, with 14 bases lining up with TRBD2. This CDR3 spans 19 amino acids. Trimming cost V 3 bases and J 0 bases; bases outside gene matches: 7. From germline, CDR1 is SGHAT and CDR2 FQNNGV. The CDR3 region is CASSLGKGTSGSSYNEQFF. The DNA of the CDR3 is TGTGCCAGCAGCTTGGGGAAAGGGACTAGCGGGAGCTCCTACAATGAGCAGTTCTTC.

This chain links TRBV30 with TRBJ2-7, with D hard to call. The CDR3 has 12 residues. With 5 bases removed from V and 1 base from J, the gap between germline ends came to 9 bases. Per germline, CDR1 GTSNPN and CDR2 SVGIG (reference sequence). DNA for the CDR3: TGTGCCTGGGACTCTGTGTCCTACGAGCAGTACTTC. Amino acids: CAWDSVSYEQYF.

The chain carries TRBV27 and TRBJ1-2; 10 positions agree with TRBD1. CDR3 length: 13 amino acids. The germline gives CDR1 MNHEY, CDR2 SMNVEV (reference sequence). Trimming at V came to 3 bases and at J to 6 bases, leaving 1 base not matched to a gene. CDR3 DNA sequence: TGTGCCAGCAGTTTCGACAGGGGGCATGGCTACACCTTC. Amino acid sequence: CASSFDRGHGYTF.

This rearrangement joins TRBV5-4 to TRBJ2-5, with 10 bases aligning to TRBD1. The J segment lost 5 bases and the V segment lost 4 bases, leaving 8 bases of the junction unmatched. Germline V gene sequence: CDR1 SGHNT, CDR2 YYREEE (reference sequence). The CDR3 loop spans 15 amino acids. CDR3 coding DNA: TGTGCCAGCAGCAGAGGGGGACAGGGGCGGGAGACCCAGTACTTC. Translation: CASSRGGQGRETQYF.

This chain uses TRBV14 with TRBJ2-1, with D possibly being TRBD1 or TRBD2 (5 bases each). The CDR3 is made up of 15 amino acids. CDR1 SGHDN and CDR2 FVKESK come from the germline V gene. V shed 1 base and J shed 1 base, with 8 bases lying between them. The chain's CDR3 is CASSQGGWSYNEQFF. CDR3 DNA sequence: TGTGCCAGCAGCCAAGGGGGGTGGTCCTACAATGAGCAGTTCTTC.

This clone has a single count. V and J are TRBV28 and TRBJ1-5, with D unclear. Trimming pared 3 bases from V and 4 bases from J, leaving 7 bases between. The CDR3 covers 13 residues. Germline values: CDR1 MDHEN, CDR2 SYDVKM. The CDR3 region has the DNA TGTGCCAGCAGTTTTGATGAGAATCAGCCCCAGCATTTT. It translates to CASSFDENQPQHF.

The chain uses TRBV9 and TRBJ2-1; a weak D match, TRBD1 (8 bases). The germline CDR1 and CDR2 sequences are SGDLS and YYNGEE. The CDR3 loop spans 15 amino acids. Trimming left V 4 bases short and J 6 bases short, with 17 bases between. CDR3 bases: TGTGCCAGCAGCCTCACAGGGGGGGACGGCAATGAGCAGTTCTTC. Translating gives CASSLTGGDGNEQFF.

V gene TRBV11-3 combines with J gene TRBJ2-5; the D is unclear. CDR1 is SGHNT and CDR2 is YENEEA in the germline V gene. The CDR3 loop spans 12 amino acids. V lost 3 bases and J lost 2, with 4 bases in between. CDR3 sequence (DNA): TGTGCCAGCAGCTTCTCTCAAGAGACCCAGTACTTC. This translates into CASSFSQETQYF.